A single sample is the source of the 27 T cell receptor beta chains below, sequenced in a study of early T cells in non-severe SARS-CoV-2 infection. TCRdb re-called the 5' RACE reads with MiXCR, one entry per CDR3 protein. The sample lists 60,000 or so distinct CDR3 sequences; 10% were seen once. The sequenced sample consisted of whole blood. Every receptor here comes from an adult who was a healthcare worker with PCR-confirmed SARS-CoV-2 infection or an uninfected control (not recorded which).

The chain's CDR3 is CASSEAGLSQPQHF. CDR3 nucleotide sequence: TGTGCCAGCAGTGAAGCGGGGCTCTCACAGCCCCAGCATTTT. The chain employs TRBV6-1 and TRBJ1-5; weak D call: TRBD1 (5 bases). Germline V gene lookup returns CDR1 MNHNS and CDR2 SASEGT. The CDR3 covers 14 residues. V gave up 0 bases and J gave up 7 bases, with 10 bases separating them.

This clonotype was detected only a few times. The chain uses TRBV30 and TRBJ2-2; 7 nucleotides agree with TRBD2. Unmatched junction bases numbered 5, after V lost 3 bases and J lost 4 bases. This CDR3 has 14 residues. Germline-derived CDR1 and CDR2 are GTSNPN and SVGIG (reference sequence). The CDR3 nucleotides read TGTGCCTGGAGCCCGGGGGGACTCACCGGGGAGCTGTTTTTT. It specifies CAWSPGGLTGELFF.

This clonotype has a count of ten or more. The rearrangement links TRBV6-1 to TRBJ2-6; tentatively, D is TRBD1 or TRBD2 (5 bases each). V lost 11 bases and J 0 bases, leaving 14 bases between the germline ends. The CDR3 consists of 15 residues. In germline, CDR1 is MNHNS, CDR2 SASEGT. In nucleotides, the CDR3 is TGTGCCTTACAGGACGGGACCTCTGGGGCCAACGTCCTGACTTTC. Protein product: CALQDGTSGANVLTF.

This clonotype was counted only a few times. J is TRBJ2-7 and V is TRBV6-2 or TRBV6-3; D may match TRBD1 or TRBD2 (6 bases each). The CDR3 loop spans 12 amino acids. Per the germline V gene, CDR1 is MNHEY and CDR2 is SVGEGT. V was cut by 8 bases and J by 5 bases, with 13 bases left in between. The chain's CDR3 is CASQTRGDEQYF. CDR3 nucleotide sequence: TGTGCCAGCCAAACGAGGGGGGACGAGCAGTACTTC.

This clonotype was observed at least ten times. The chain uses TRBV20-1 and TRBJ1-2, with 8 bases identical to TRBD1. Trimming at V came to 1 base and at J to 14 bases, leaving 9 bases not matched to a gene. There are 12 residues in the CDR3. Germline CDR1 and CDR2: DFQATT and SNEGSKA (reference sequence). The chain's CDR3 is CSARGQGATVTF. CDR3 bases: TGCAGTGCTAGAGGGCAGGGGGCCACCGTGACCTTC.

CDR3 in amino acids: CSVENGYTF. In nucleotides, the CDR3 is TGCAGCGTTGAAAATGGCTACACCTTC. J is TRBJ1-2 and V is TRBV29-1; D call uncertain. V shed 2 bases and J shed 6 bases, with 1 base lying between them. The CDR3 has 9 amino acids. Germline CDR1 SQVTM, CDR2 ANQGSEA.

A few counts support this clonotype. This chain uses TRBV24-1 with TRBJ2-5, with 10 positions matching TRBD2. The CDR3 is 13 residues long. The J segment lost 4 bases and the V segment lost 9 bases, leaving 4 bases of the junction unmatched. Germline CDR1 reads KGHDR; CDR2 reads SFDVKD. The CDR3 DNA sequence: TGTGCCACCGGCAGCGGGAGGGGAGAGACCCAGTACTTC. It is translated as CATGSGRGETQYF.

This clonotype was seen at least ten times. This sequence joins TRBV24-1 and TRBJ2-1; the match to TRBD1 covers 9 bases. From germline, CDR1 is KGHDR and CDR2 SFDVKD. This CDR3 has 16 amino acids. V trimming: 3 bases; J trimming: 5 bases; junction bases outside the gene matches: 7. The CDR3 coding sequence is TGTGCCACCAGTGATGTGACAGGGGGAAGGGACAATGAGCAGTTCTTC. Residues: CATSDVTGGRDNEQFF.

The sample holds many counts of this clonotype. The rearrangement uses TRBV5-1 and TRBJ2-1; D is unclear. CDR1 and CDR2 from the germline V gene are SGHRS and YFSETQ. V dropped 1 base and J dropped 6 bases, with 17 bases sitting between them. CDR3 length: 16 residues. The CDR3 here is CASSLNLAQRINEQFF. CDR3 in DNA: TGCGCCAGCAGCTTGAACTTAGCCCAAAGGATCAATGAGCAGTTCTTC. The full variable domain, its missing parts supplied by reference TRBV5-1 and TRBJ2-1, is KAGVTQTPRYLIKTRGQQVTLSCSPISGHRSVSWYQQTPGQGLQFLFEYFSETQRNKGNFPGRFSGRQFSNSRSEMNVSTLELGDSALYLCASSLNLAQRINEQFFGPGTRLTVL.

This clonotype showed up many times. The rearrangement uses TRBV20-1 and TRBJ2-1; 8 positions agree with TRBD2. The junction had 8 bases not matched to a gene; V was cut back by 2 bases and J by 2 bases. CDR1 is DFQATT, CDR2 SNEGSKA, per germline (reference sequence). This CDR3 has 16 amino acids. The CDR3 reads CSARPSSGPAYNEQFF. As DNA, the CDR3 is TGCAGTGCTAGACCATCTAGCGGGCCAGCCTACAATGAGCAGTTCTTC.

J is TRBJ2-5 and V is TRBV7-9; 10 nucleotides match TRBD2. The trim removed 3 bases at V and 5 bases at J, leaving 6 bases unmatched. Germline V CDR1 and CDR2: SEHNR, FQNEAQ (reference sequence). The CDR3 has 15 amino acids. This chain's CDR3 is CASSFSGTSDETQYF. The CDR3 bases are TGTGCCAGCAGCTTCTCCGGGACTAGCGACGAGACCCAGTACTTC. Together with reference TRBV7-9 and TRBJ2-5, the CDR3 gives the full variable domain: DTGVSQNPRHKITKRGQNVTFRCDPISEHNRLYWYRQTLGQGPEFLTYFQNEAQLEKSRLLSDRFSAERPKGSFSTLEIQRTEQGDSAMYLCASSFSGTSDETQYFGPGTRLLVL.

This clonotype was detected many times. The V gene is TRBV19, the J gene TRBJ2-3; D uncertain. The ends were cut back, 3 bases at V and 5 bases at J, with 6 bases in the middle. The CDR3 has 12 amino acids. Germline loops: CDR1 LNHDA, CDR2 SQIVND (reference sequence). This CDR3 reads CASSINQDTQYF. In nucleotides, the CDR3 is TGTGCCAGTAGTATCAACCAAGATACGCAGTATTTT.

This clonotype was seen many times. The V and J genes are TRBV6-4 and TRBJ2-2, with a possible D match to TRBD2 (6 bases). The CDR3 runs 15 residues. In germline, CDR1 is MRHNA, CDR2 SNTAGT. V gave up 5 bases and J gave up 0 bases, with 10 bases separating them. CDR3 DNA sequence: TGTGCCAGCAGTAGGGACTTAGCGAACACCGGGGAGCTGTTTTTT. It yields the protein CASSRDLANTGELFF.

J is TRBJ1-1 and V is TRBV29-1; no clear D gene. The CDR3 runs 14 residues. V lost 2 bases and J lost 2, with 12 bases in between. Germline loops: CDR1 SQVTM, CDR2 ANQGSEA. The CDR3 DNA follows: TGCAGCGTTGAATTCCAGCACAGAAACACTGAAGCTTTCTTT. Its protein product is CSVEFQHRNTEAFF. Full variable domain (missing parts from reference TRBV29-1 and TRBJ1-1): SAVISQKPSRDICQRGTSLTIQCQVDSQVTMMFWYRQQPGQSLTLIATANQGSEATYESGFVIDKFPISRPNLTFSTLTVSNMSPEDSSIYLCSVEFQHRNTEAFFGQGTRLTVV.

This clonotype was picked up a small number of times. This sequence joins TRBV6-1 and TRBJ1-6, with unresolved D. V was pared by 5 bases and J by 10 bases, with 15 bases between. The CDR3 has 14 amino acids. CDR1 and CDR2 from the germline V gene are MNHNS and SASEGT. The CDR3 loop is CASSNRERESPLHF. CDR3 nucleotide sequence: TGTGCCAGCAGTAACCGGGAGAGAGAGTCACCCCTCCACTTT.

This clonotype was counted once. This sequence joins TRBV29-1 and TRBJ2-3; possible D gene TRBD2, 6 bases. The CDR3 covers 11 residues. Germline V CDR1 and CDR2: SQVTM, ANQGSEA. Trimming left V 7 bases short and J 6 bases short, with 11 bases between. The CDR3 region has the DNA TGCAGCGCCGGGACTTCCGATACGCAGTATTTT. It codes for CSAGTSDTQYF.

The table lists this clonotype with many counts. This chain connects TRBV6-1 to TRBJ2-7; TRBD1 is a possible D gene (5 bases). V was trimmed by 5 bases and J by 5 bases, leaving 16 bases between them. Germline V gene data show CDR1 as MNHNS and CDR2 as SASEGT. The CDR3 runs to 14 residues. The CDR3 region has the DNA TGTGCCAGCAGTCAGTCGATTGGGGCTCACGAGCAGTACTTC. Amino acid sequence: CASSQSIGAHEQYF.

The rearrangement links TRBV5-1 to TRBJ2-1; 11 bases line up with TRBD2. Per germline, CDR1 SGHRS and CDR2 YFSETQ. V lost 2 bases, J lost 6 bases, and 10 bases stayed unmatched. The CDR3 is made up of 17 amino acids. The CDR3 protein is CASSFGLLAGAANEQFF. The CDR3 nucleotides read TGCGCCAGCAGCTTTGGATTACTAGCGGGAGCGGCCAATGAGCAGTTCTTC.

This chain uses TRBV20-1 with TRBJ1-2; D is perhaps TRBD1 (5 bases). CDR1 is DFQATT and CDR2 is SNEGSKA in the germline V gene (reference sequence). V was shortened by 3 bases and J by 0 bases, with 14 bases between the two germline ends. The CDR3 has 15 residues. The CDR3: CSARGRVTSNYGYTF. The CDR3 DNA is TGCAGTGCTAGGGGCAGGGTAACTTCTAACTATGGCTACACCTTC.

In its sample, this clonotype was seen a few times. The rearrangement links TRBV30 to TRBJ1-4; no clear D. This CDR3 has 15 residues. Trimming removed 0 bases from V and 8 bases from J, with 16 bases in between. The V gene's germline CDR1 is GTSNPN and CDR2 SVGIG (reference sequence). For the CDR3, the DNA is TGTGCCTGGAGTGTACGGAAGTCTGTATACGAAAAACTGTTTTTT. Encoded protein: CAWSVRKSVYEKLFF.

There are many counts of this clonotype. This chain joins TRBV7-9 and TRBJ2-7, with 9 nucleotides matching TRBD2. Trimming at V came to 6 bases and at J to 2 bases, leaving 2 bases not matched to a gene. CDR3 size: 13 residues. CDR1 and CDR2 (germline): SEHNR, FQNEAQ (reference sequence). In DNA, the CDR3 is TGTGCCAGCAGTCTAGCGGGGACCTACGAGCAGTACTTC. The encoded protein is CASSLAGTYEQYF.

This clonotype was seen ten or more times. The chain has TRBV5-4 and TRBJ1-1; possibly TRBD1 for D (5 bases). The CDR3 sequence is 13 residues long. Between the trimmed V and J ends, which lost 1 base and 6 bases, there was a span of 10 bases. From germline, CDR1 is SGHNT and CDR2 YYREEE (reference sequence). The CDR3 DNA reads TGTGCCAGCAGCTTGCAAGGGGAGCCTGAAGCTTTCTTT. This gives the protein CASSLQGEPEAFF.

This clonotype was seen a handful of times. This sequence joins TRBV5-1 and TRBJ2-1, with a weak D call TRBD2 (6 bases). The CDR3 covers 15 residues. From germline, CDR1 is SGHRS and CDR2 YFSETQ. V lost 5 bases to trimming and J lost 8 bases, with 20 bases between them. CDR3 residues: CASSQGLTLQDEQFF. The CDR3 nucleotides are TGCGCCAGCAGTCAGGGACTCACACTACAGGATGAGCAGTTCTTC.

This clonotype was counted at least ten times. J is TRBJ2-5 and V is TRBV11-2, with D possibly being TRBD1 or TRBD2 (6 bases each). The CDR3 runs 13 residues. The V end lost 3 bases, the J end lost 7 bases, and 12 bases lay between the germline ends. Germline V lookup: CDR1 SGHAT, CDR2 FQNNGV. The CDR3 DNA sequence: TGTGCCAGCAGCTTCGGGGGCGTCGGGACCCAGTACTTC. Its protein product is CASSFGGVGTQYF.

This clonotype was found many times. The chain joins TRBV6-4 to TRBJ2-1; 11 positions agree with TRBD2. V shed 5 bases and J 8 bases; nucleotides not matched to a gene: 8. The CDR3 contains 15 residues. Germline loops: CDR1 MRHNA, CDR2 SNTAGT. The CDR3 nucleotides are TGTGCCAGCAGTTATAGCGGGGGGGCCGTCCATGAGCAGTTCTTC. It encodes CASSYSGGAVHEQFF.

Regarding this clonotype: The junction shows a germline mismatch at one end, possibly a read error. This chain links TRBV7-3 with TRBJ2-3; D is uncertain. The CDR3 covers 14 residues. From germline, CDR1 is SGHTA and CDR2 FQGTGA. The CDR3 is CTSSFGLDIDTQYF. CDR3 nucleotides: TGTACCAGCAGCTTCGGGCTAGACATAGATACGCAGTATTTT.

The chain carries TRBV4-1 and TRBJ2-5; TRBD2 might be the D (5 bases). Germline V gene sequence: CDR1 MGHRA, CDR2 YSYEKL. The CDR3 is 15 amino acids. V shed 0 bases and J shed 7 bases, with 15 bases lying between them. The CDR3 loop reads CASSQEGRAERTQYF. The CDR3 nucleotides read TGCGCCAGCAGCCAAGAGGGGAGAGCTGAGCGGACCCAGTACTTC.